This T cell receptor beta chain appears in the sequencing data of a study of cytomegalovirus exposure and HLA in healthy donors. Findings and limits, study-wide: In an earlier analysis, productive rearrangement rates for most beta V segments clustered near 87% or 30%. TCR beta chain V- and J-gene trimming was linked, in a later analysis, to a missense variant in DCLRE1C. Usually a TCR sequence was rare, but some public TCRs were found in many donors.

PCR was performed using 60 Vbeta and 13 Jbeta primers. The repertoire was sequenced with immunoSEQ multiplex PCR; TCRdb's copy has only in-frame clones and lacks some. This table holds about 82,000 clones, about 78% found once. CDR1 is SGHRS and CDR2 is YFSETQ in the germline V gene. Trimming pared 8 bases from V and 5 bases from J, leaving 21 bases between. CDR3 length: 15 amino acids. On this clone: Its antigen is not known.

The sequencing sample was made of PBMCs. The rearrangement joins TRBV5-1 to TRBJ2-3; tentatively, D is TRBD1 (6 bases). The receptor was derived from a man aged 50 or older in good health and CMV-seronegative. The CDR3 here is CASNIGVQGIDTQYF. In nucleotides, the CDR3 is TGCGCCAGTAACATAGGGGTGCAGGGGATAGATACGCAGTATTTT.